This T cell receptor (beta chain) was sequenced during a study of shared clonotypes between healthy human individuals. Study background: Three plates each covered CD4 naive and memory; CD8 naive two, CD8 memory one. General study results and limits: Donor scarcity curtailed the genetic and exposure-history diversity represented herein. Clonotype sharing levels among donors were expected to vary with sequencing depth. Shared clonotypes: 4.5% to 6.5% naive CD4, around 3.4% naive CD8, 2% to 2.5% memory CD4, 0.4% memory CD8.

Germline V gene sequence: CDR1 MNHNS, CDR2 SASEGT. This CDR3 is 14 amino acids long. V was clipped by 0 bases and J by 13 bases, with 15 bases between them. Using immunoSEQ multiplex PCR, the repertoire was profiled, and TCRdb retains in-frame clones only, with some absent. The sample includes roughly 2.5 million clones, approximately 92% of them seen just once. As concerns this clone: Its antigen is still unknown.

The sample taken for sequencing was naive CD4+ T cells sorted from blood. Subset noted: CD45RA+ positively selected. This sequence joins TRBV6-1 and TRBJ1-4; a weak D match, TRBD1 (6 bases). The TCR sequence derives from a man between 18 and 29 years old in good health. CDR3 loop: CASSEALGTTILFF. The DNA for the CDR3 is TGTGCCAGCAGTGAAGCGCTGGGGACAACTATACTGTTTTTT.